This is a list of T cell receptor beta chains from one sample in a study of blood T cell repertoires in COVID-19. Using immunoSEQ multiplex PCR, the repertoire was profiled, and TCRdb retains in-frame clones only, with some absent. In the table there are 100,000 to 110,000 clones, just over 90% of which are singletons. Sequenced: peripheral blood. The origin of the receptors is a man between 45 and 60 years old with active COVID-19. The CDR3 runs from the conserved cysteine through the conserved F or W. Each record gives: J gene, D gene, clone size, V gene, CDR3 DNA, CDR3 protein. A D gene is named only where the DNA matches it firmly. Clone size, where shown, is once, few, many, or a class for clones that have expanded.

J: TRBJ1-2
D: TRBD1
size: .
V: TRBV10-3
DNA: TGTGCCATCAGTCCAGGTGGGACAGGGGTCGGCTACACCTTC
CDR3: CAISPGGTGVGYTF

J: TRBJ2-3
D: .
size: once
V: TRBV18
DNA: TGTGCCAGCTCACCACCGACAGCCAGCACAGATACGCAGTATTTT
CDR3: CASSPPTASTDTQYF

J: TRBJ2-5
D: .
size: .
V: TRBV29-1
DNA: TGCAGCGTTGAACCCGGGAAAGAGACCCAGTACTTC
CDR3: CSVEPGKETQYF

J: TRBJ2-7
D: .
size: .
V: TRBV2
DNA: TGTGCCAGCTACCTAGTACCCTACGAGCAGTACTTC
CDR3: CASYLVPYEQYF

J: TRBJ1-6
D: .
size: .
V: TRBV25-1
DNA: TGTGCCAGCAGTGCCAGGGGTGGCTCCTATAATTCACCCCTCCACTTT
CDR3: CASSARGGSYNSPLHF

J: TRBJ2-7
D: TRBD2
size: once
V: TRBV5-1
DNA: TGCGCCAGCAGCCTGTTGGGCGGGGGATCCTACGAGCAGTACTTC
CDR3: CASSLLGGGSYEQYF

J: TRBJ2-1
D: TRBD2
size: .
V: TRBV5-1
DNA: TGCGCCAGCAGCTTGGAATCGGGACTAGCGGGAGACGAGCAGTTCTTC
CDR3: CASSLESGLAGDEQFF

J: TRBJ2-7
D: TRBD2
size: .
V: TRBV7-2
DNA: TGTGCCAGCAGCTTACGGGGGGGGCCAGGTCGGGAGCAGTACTTC
CDR3: CASSLRGGPGREQYF

J: TRBJ2-1
D: .
size: .
V: TRBV12-5
DNA: TGTGCTAGTGGTTTGGAAACAGTATCCAATGAGCAGTTCTTC
CDR3: CASGLETVSNEQFF

J: TRBJ2-3
D: TRBD1
size: .
V: TRBV5-1
DNA: TGCGCCAGCAGCTTTATATACAGGGGAGGCACAGATACGCAGTATTTT
CDR3: CASSFIYRGGTDTQYF

J: TRBJ2-6
D: TRBD1
size: .
V: TRBV9
DNA: TGTGCCAGCAGCGTAGGGACAGGGAACTCTGGGGCCAACGTCCTGACTTTC
CDR3: CASSVGTGNSGANVLTF

J: TRBJ2-2
D: .
size: .
V: TRBV6-5
DNA: TGTGCCAGCAGTGACTCCCTGAACACCGGGGAGCTGTTTTTT
CDR3: CASSDSLNTGELFF

J: TRBJ2-1
D: .
size: .
V: TRBV6-5
DNA: TGTGCCATAGCGCCCACCTCCTACAATGAGCAGTTCTTC
CDR3: CAIAPTSYNEQFF

J: TRBJ2-5
D: .
size: few
V: TRBV12-3/TRBV12-4
DNA: TGTGCCAGCAGCGCGAGGGGGAAAGAGACCCAGTACTTC
CDR3: CASSARGKETQYF

J: TRBJ2-5
D: TRBD2
size: .
V: TRBV5-1
DNA: TGCGCCAGCAGTCTCGGAGGACTAGCGGGGACAGAGACCCAGTACTTC
CDR3: CASSLGGLAGTETQYF

J: TRBJ1-2
D: .
size: .
V: TRBV6-6
DNA: TGTGCCGGGGGGGACTCCGGCTACACCTTC
CDR3: CAGGDSGYTF

J: TRBJ2-5
D: TRBD2
size: .
V: TRBV2
DNA: TGTGCCAGCAGGGGGACTAGGGTCAGCCAAGAGACCCAGTACTTC
CDR3: CASRGTRVSQETQYF

J: TRBJ2-7
D: TRBD1
size: .
V: TRBV15
DNA: TGTGCCACCAGCAGGCGACAGGGGTCCGGCGAGCAGTACTTC
CDR3: CATSRRQGSGEQYF

J: TRBJ1-6
D: .
size: .
V: TRBV9
DNA: TGTGCCAGCAGCGTAGAACGGGGAGTAGGATCACCCCTCCACTTT
CDR3: CASSVERGVGSPLHF

J: TRBJ1-2
D: .
size: .
V: TRBV6-5
DNA: TGTGCCAGCAGTTACGGGAGGGGCCAATTCAGCTACACCTTC
CDR3: CASSYGRGQFSYTF

J: TRBJ2-3
D: .
size: .
V: TRBV29-1
DNA: TGCAGCGTGGGACGATCCGGGGGAGGCACAGATACGCAGTATTTT
CDR3: CSVGRSGGGTDTQYF

J: TRBJ2-1
D: TRBD2
size: .
V: TRBV4-2
DNA: TGTGCCAGCAGCCAAGGGGGTAGCGGGGGGTACAATGAGCAGTTCTTC
CDR3: CASSQGGSGGYNEQFF

J: TRBJ2-1
D: .
size: .
V: TRBV7-2
DNA: TGTGCCAGCAGCTTGCAGCGGGAACGGAGGGGGGAGCAGTTCTTC
CDR3: CASSLQRERRGEQFF

J: TRBJ2-3
D: .
size: .
V: TRBV11-2
DNA: TGTGCCAGCAGCTTCCGGACAGAAACAGATACGCAGTATTTT
CDR3: CASSFRTETDTQYF

J: TRBJ2-1
D: TRBD2
size: .
V: TRBV5-4
DNA: TGTGCCAGCAGCTTGGCCGGCGGGAGCACTGAGCAGTTCTTC
CDR3: CASSLAGGSTEQFF

J: TRBJ2-2
D: TRBD1
size: .
V: TRBV2
DNA: TGTGCCAGCAGTATTGGGACAGGTTACGGGGAGCTGTTTTTT
CDR3: CASSIGTGYGELFF

J: TRBJ1-2
D: .
size: .
V: TRBV9
DNA: TGTGCCAGCAGCGTAGGTCTAGTCTACACCTTC
CDR3: CASSVGLVYTF

J: TRBJ1-5
D: .
size: .
V: TRBV18
DNA: TGTGCCAGCTCACCCGGGGGGCCTCAGCCCCAGCATTTT
CDR3: CASSPGGPQPQHF

J: TRBJ1-4
D: .
size: .
V: TRBV9
DNA: TGTGCCAGCAGCCTTCTCCAGGGAGGAGACGGTGAAAAACTGTTTTTT
CDR3: CASSLLQGGDGEKLFF

J: TRBJ2-7
D: .
size: .
V: TRBV2
DNA: TGTGCCAGCCTCGCAGGGCAGCGTCCCTACGAGCAGTACTTC
CDR3: CASLAGQRPYEQYF

J: TRBJ2-3
D: TRBD2
size: .
V: TRBV7-9
DNA: TGTGCCAGCACCCCCCTGGCGGGAGGGCCCTACACAGATACGCAGTATTTT
CDR3: CASTPLAGGPYTDTQYF

J: TRBJ1-5
D: TRBD1
size: .
V: TRBV12-5
DNA: TGTGCTAGTGGTTTGGAACAGGGGATTCCCGATAAGGATAACAATCAGCCCCAGCATTTT
CDR3: CASGLEQGIPDKDNNQPQHF

J: TRBJ2-4
D: .
size: .
V: TRBV19
DNA: TGTGCCAGTAGTACATCCGGACGGGGAAGAAAAAACATTCAGTACTTT
CDR3: CASSTSGRGRKNIQYF

J: TRBJ1-3
D: .
size: .
V: TRBV4-2
DNA: TGTGCCAGCAGGACATCTGGAAACACCATATATTTT
CDR3: CASRTSGNTIYF

J: TRBJ1-6
D: .
size: few
V: TRBV19
DNA: TGTGCCAGTAGTGCCGGACAGTCGTCCCTCCACTTT
CDR3: CASSAGQSSLHF

J: TRBJ1-6
D: .
size: .
V: TRBV7-2
DNA: TGTGCCAGCAGCTACTCCGACAGGTTCTCCCTCCACTTT
CDR3: CASSYSDRFSLHF

J: TRBJ1-1
D: .
size: .
V: TRBV6-5
DNA: TGTGCCACCCGAGACAGGTTGAGGGTGAACACTGAAGCTTTCTTT
CDR3: CATRDRLRVNTEAFF

J: TRBJ2-1
D: .
size: few
V: TRBV7-6
DNA: TGTGCCAGCAGCACCACTACTCAGCCTTACAATGAGCAGTTCTTC
CDR3: CASSTTTQPYNEQFF

J: TRBJ2-5
D: TRBD1
size: .
V: TRBV10-3
DNA: TGTGCCATCAGTGGTACTACAGGGGGCGCGGGGACAGAGACCCAGTACTTC
CDR3: CAISGTTGGAGTETQYF

J: TRBJ2-1
D: .
size: .
V: TRBV2
DNA: TGTGCCAGCAGTGGACAGGACAATGAGCAGTTCTTC
CDR3: CASSGQDNEQFF

J: TRBJ2-7
D: .
size: .
V: TRBV6-5
DNA: TGTGCCAGCACCGAACTGAGGTTCGAGCAGTACTTC
CDR3: CASTELRFEQYF